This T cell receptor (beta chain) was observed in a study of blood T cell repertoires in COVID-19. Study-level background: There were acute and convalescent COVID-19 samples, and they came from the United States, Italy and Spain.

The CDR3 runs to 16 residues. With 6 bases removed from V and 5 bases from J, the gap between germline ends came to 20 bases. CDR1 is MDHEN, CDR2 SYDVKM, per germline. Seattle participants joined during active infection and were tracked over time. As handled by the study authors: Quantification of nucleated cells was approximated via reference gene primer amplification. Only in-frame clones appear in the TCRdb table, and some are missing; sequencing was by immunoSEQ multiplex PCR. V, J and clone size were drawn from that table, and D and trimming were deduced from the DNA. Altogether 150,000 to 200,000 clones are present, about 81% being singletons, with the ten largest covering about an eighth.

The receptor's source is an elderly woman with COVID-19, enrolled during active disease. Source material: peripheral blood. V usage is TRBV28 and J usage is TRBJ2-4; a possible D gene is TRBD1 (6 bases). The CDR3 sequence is CASRRARQAVENIQYF. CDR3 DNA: TGTGCCAGCAGACGAGCCCGACAGGCGGTGGAAAACATTCAGTACTTC.